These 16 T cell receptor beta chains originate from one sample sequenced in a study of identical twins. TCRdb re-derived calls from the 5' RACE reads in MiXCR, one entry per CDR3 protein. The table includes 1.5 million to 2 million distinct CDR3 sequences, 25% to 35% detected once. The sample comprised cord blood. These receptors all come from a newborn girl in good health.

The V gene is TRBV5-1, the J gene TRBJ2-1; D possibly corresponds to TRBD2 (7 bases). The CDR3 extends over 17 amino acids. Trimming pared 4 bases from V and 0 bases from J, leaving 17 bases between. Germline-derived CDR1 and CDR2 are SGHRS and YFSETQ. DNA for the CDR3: TGCGCCAGCAGCGGGATGCGGGGGCCGAGCTCCTACAATGAGCAGTTCTTC. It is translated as CASSGMRGPSSYNEQFF.

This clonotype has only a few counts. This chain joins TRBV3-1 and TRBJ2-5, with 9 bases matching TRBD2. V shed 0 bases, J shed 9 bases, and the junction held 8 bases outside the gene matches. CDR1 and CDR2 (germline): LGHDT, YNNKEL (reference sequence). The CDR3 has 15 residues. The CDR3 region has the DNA TGTGCCAGCAGCCAAGAGACTAGCGGCCCAGGGGCCCAGTACTTC. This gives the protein CASSQETSGPGAQYF.

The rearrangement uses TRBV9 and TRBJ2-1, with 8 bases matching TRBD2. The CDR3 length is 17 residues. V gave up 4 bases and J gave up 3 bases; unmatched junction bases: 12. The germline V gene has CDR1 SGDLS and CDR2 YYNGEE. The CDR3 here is CASSPRVGGRLYNEQFF. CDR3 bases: TGTGCCAGCAGCCCCCGTGTGGGCGGGAGGCTCTACAATGAGCAGTTCTTC.

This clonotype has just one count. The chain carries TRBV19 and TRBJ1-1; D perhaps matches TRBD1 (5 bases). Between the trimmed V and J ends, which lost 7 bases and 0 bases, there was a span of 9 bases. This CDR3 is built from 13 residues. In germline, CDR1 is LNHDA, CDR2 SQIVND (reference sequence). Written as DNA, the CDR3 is TGTGCCAGTACGACAGTTATGAACACTGAAGCTTTCTTT. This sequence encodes CASTTVMNTEAFF.

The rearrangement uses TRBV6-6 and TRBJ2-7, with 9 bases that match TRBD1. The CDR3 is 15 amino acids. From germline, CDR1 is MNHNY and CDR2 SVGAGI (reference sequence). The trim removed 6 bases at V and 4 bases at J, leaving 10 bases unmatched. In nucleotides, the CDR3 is TGTGCCAGCAGCGCCCCGGGACAGGGACGATACGAGCAGTACTTC. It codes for CASSAPGQGRYEQYF.

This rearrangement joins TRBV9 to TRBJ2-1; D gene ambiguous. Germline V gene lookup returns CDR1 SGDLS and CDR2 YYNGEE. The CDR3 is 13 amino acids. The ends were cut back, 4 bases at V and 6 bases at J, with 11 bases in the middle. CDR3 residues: CASSFGSTNEQFF. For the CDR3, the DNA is TGTGCCAGCAGCTTTGGGTCTACCAATGAGCAGTTCTTC.

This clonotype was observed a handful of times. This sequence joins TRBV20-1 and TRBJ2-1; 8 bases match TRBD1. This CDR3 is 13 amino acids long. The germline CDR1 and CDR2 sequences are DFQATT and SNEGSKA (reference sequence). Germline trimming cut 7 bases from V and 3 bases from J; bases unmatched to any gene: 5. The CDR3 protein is CSGNRGNYNEQFF. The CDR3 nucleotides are TGCAGTGGAAACAGGGGGAACTACAATGAGCAGTTCTTC.

The CDR3 coding sequence is TGTGCCAGCACCTCCCCGTTGGGTAGCGATACGCAGTATTTT. Translated: CASTSPLGSDTQYF. The genes are TRBV6-5 and TRBJ2-3; D not certain. Trimming left V 7 bases short and J 6 bases short, with 17 bases between. Germline V gene sequence: CDR1 MNHEY, CDR2 SVGAGI. The CDR3 sequence is 14 residues long.

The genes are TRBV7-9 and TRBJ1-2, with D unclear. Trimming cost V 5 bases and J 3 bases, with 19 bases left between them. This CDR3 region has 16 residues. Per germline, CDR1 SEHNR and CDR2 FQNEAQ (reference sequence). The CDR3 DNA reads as TGTGCCAGCAGCCCCCTCCTTAAAGGTCTATACTATGGCTACACCTTC. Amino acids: CASSPLLKGLYYGYTF.

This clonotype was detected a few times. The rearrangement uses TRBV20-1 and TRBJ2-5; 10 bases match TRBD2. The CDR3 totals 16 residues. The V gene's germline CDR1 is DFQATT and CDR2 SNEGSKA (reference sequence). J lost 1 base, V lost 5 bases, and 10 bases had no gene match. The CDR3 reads CSARSPGLAAQETQYF. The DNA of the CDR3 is TGCAGTGCTCGCAGCCCAGGACTAGCGGCCCAAGAGACCCAGTACTTC.

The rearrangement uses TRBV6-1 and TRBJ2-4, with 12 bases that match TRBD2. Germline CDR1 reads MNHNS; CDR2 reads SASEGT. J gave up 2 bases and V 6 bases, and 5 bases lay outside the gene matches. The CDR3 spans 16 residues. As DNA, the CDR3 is TGTGCCAGCAGCTGGACTAGCGGGGCCACCAAAAACATTCAGTACTTC. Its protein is CASSWTSGATKNIQYF.

CDR3 loop: CSALTSGRKETQYF. Written as DNA, the CDR3 is TGCAGTGCGCTGACTAGCGGGAGGAAAGAGACCCAGTACTTC. This sequence joins TRBV20-1 and TRBJ2-5, with 13 bases identical to TRBD2. In germline, CDR1 is DFQATT, CDR2 SNEGSKA (reference sequence). V shed 6 bases and J 3 bases; nucleotides not matched to a gene: 4. This CDR3 has 14 amino acids.

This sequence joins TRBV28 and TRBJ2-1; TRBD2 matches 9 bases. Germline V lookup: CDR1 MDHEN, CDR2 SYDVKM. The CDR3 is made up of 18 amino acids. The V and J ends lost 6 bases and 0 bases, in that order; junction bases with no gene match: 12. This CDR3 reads CASRGLGLAPSSYNEQFF. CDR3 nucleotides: TGTGCCAGCAGGGGTCTCGGACTAGCGCCGAGCTCCTACAATGAGCAGTTCTTC.

CDR3 amino acids: CASSSKDRGNEKLFF. The DNA of the CDR3 is TGTGCCAGCAGTTCAAAGGACAGGGGGAATGAAAAACTGTTTTTT. This chain uses TRBV28 with TRBJ1-4; TRBD1 aligns across 10 bases. Germline assignment: CDR1 MDHEN and CDR2 SYDVKM. The CDR3 is 15 amino acids. After removal of 4 bases from V and 5 bases from J, the junction contained 4 bases not matched to a gene.

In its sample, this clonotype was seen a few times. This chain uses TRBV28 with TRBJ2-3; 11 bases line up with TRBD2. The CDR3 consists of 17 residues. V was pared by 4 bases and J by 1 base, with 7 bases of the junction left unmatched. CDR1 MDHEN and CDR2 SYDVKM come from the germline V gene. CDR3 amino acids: CASSWGRSGRGTDTQYF. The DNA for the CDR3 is TGTGCCAGCAGTTGGGGACGTAGCGGGAGGGGCACAGATACGCAGTATTTT. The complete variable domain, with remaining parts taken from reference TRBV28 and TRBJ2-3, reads DVKVTQSSRYLVKRTGEKVFLECVQDMDHENMFWYRQDPGLGLRLIYFSYDVKMKEKGDIPEGYSVSREKKERFSLILESASTNQTSMYLCASSWGRSGRGTDTQYFGPGTRLTVL.

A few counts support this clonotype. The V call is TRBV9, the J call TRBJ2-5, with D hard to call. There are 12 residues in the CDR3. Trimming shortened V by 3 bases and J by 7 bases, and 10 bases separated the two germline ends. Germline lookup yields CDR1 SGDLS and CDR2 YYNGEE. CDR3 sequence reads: CASSGAWGTQYF. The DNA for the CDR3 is TGTGCCAGCAGCGGAGCATGGGGGACCCAGTACTTC.